This record looks at one T cell receptor beta chain sequence and its context. Sequenced by immunoSEQ multiplex PCR; TCRdb stores in-frame clones only, minus some. Of some 23,000 clones in the sample, approximately 81% were seen once. Brentuximab vedotin exposure varied, and every patient relapsed after autologous stem cell transplantation. This entry is derived from a study of PD-1 blockade in classical Hodgkin lymphoma. CDR1 WNHNN and CDR2 SYGVQD come from the germline V gene (reference sequence). V trimming: 10 bases; J trimming: 2 bases; junction bases outside the gene matches: 9. The CDR3 has 14 residues.

The sequencing used peripheral blood mononuclear cells (PBMCs), collected before the second cycle of nivolumab. The chain is built from TRBV10-1 and TRBJ2-5, with 8 positions matching TRBD2. The TCR was taken from a human donor with classical Hodgkin lymphoma. CDR3 nucleotides: TGCGCCACCTCACGGGGGGGCCCGCAAGAGACCCAGTACTTC. It specifies CATSRGGPQETQYF.